These 29 T cell receptor beta chains were all obtained from the same sample, sequenced in a study of blood T cell repertoires in COVID-19. TCRdb's copy holds only in-frame clones and misses some; the assay was immunoSEQ multiplex PCR. The sample shows tens of thousands of clones, around 88% of them seen only once. Material for sequencing was peripheral blood. The receptor set was obtained from a man in his 60s with acute or convalescent COVID-19.

CDR3 bases: TGTGCCGGGGGGGCTAGCCCCGGGGAGCTGTTTTTT. It codes for CAGGASPGELFF. The J gene is TRBJ2-2, the V gene TRBV2; a possible D gene is TRBD2 (7 bases). The V gene's germline CDR1 is SNHLY and CDR2 FYNNEI. Trimming stripped 11 bases from V and 6 bases from J, with 13 bases between. CDR3 length: 12 residues.

This chain connects TRBV4-3 to TRBJ1-1; D might be TRBD1 (5 bases). The CDR3 sequence is 12 residues long. The germline V gene encodes CDR1 LGHNA and CDR2 YSLEER. V lost 1 base, J lost 13 bases, and 13 bases lay in between. The chain's CDR3 is CASSQVQGRVFF. The CDR3 DNA reads as TGCGCCAGCAGCCAAGTTCAGGGCAGGGTTTTCTTT.

The chain combines TRBV2 with TRBJ1-5; 8 bases are a match to TRBD1. V shed 6 bases, J shed 3 bases, and the junction held 7 bases outside the gene matches. The CDR3 loop spans 15 amino acids. The germline V gene has CDR1 SNHLY and CDR2 FYNNEI. The CDR3 here is CASSPGTGPNQPQHF. CDR3 DNA sequence: TGTGCCAGCAGCCCCGGGACAGGTCCCAATCAGCCCCAGCATTTT.

V and J are TRBV5-5 and TRBJ2-1, with D uncertain. Looked up from germline, CDR1 is SGHKS and CDR2 is YYEKEE (reference sequence). The V and J ends lost 0 bases and 4 bases respectively, with 14 bases between them. The length of the CDR3 is 16 residues. The CDR3 loop is CASSLVDRSSYNEQFF. CDR3 bases: TGTGCCAGCAGCTTGGTAGATAGATCCTCTTACAATGAGCAGTTCTTC.

This clone was detected once. This chain links TRBV3-1 (or the pseudogene TRBV3-2) with TRBJ2-7; tentative D call: TRBD1 (6 bases). The germline V gene encodes CDR1 LGHDT and CDR2 YNNKEL (reference sequence). The V gene lost 5 bases and the J gene lost 6 bases, with 23 bases spanning the gap. The CDR3 is 16 amino acids. DNA of the CDR3: TGTGCCAGCAGCGAAGTGGGTTCAGGGGAACCCTCCGAGCAGTACTTC. Encoded protein: CASSEVGSGEPSEQYF.

This clone was found a few times. V and J are TRBV10-3 and TRBJ2-5; 7 bases match TRBD1. V shed 4 bases and J 5 bases; nucleotides not matched to a gene: 4. The CDR3 runs 13 residues. Per germline, CDR1 ENHRY and CDR2 SYGVKD. The CDR3 nucleotides read TGTGCCATCAGTGGACAGGGAGCGGAGACCCAGTACTTC. Its translation: CAISGQGAETQYF.

The chain employs TRBV28 and TRBJ1-5; 7 bases agree with TRBD1. The CDR3 is 17 residues long. Germline assignment: CDR1 MDHEN and CDR2 SYDVKM. Trimming took 5 bases from V and 2 from J; bases not matched to a gene: 12. CDR3 loop: CASSNPENRGGNQPQHF. In DNA form, the CDR3 reads TGTGCCAGCAGTAATCCCGAAAACAGGGGAGGCAATCAGCCCCAGCATTTT.

Comment on this clone: Different DNA sequences within this sample yield the same CDR3. V usage is TRBV6-2 or TRBV6-3 and J usage is TRBJ1-5; D not certain. Trimming shortened V by 6 bases and J by 2 bases, and 8 bases separated the two germline ends. The CDR3 is 13 residues long. Germline loops: CDR1 MNHEY, CDR2 SVGEGT. The CDR3 loop reads CASSPRGNQPQHF. CDR3 sequence (DNA): TGTGCCAGCAGCCCGAGGGGCAATCAGCCCCAGCATTTT.

This clone was observed a few times. The gene calls are TRBV9 and TRBJ2-5; 10 bases align to TRBD1. Germline V gene data show CDR1 as SGDLS and CDR2 as YYNGEE. The CDR3 is 15 residues long. J gave up 2 bases and V 4 bases, and 5 bases lay outside the gene matches. As DNA, the CDR3 is TGTGCCAGCAGCTTGGGACAGGGGAAACAAGAGACCCAGTACTTC. Its protein is CASSLGQGKQETQYF.

V is TRBV19 and J is TRBJ2-5; 9 bases map to TRBD1. Germline V lookup: CDR1 LNHDA, CDR2 SQIVND (reference sequence). V dropped 5 bases and J dropped 4; count of bases not matched to a gene: 8. The CDR3 is 15 residues long. The chain's CDR3 is CASSVTGTGRETQYF. CDR3 bases: TGTGCCAGTAGTGTAACCGGGACAGGGAGAGAGACCCAGTACTTC.

The CDR3 DNA sequence: TGTGCCTGGGGACAGGTCGGGGGGTATGGCTACACCTTC. Translation: CAWGQVGGYGYTF. The chain has TRBV30 and TRBJ1-2; 7 bases match TRBD1. CDR1 GTSNPN and CDR2 SVGIG come from the germline V gene (reference sequence). The CDR3 has 13 amino acids. V dropped 5 bases and J dropped 5; count of bases not matched to a gene: 8.

This chain connects TRBV5-6 to TRBJ2-5; D possibly corresponds to TRBD1 (5 bases). CDR3 length equals 15 residues. The germline gives CDR1 SGHDT, CDR2 YYEEEE. Trimming left V 3 bases short and J 0 bases short, with 12 bases between. The CDR3 protein is CASSSRAGYQETQYF. Here the CDR3 DNA reads TGTGCCAGCAGCTCTAGGGCAGGGTACCAAGAGACCCAGTACTTC.

The rearrangement uses TRBV18 and TRBJ1-6; D is unresolved. This CDR3 has 14 residues. Looked up from germline, CDR1 is KGHSH and CDR2 is LQKENI. V was cut by 6 bases and J by 7 bases, with 13 bases left in between. The CDR3 sequence: CASSGEGRNSPLHF. The CDR3 DNA follows: TGTGCCAGCTCCGGAGAGGGAAGGAATTCACCCCTCCACTTT.

In its sample, this clone was seen once. The rearrangement links TRBV24-1 to TRBJ1-2; D possibly corresponds to TRBD1 (5 bases). The CDR3 has 14 amino acids. Germline V gene lookup returns CDR1 KGHDR and CDR2 SFDVKD. V lost 3 bases to trimming and J lost 4 bases, with 11 bases between them. CDR3 in DNA: TGTGCCACCAGTGATGAAACAGGCCTCTATGGCTACACCTTC. Translated: CATSDETGLYGYTF.

The rearrangement uses TRBV5-1 and TRBJ1-1, with a weak D call TRBD1 (5 bases). Trimming cost V 5 bases and J 5 bases, with 13 bases left between them. The germline CDR1 and CDR2 sequences are SGHRS and YFSETQ. CDR3 length equals 13 residues. The CDR3 spells CASREVGATEAFF. In DNA form, the CDR3 reads TGCGCCAGCAGAGAGGTAGGGGCAACTGAAGCTTTCTTT.

This chain connects TRBV7-2 to TRBJ1-2, with TRBD1 identical over 11 bases. Per the germline V gene, CDR1 is SGHTA and CDR2 is FQGNSA. The CDR3 contains 16 residues. J lost 5 bases, V lost 4 bases, and 9 bases had no gene match. The CDR3 DNA reads TGTGCCAGCAGCTCAGGACAGGGGGCATTGCCGTATGGCTACACCTTC. Residues: CASSSGQGALPYGYTF.

The chain employs TRBV4-3 and TRBJ2-7, with 11 positions matching TRBD1. The CDR3 extends over 19 amino acids. Unmatched junction bases numbered 18, after V lost 1 base and J lost 7 bases. The germline gives CDR1 LGHNA, CDR2 YSLEER. The CDR3 nucleotides are TGCGCCAGCAGCCAAGGAGTCTACGCGGCGGGACAGGGGGGTAGGGAGCAGTACTTC. As protein: CASSQGVYAAGQGGREQYF.

This clone has a handful of counts. The V gene is TRBV2, the J gene TRBJ2-7; 7 positions match TRBD2. Germline V gene sequence: CDR1 SNHLY, CDR2 FYNNEI. The J segment lost 7 bases and the V segment lost 7 bases, leaving 13 bases of the junction unmatched. This CDR3 is 14 amino acids long. Written as DNA, the CDR3 is TGTGCCAGCACCCTCCCCTCTAGCGGCGGGGAGCAGTACTTC. This translates into CASTLPSSGGEQYF.

This clone was counted once. This chain connects TRBV6-2 or TRBV6-3 to TRBJ1-1; D unresolved. Trimming took 5 bases from V and 1 from J, leaving 11 bases between them. Germline V lookup: CDR1 MNHEY, CDR2 SVGEGT. The CDR3 is made up of 14 amino acids. CDR3 protein: CASSGRGRNTEAFF. CDR3 bases: TGTGCCAGCAGTGGAAGAGGGAGGAACACTGAAGCTTTCTTT.

The V and J genes are TRBV11-2 and TRBJ1-5, with D perhaps matching TRBD1 (5 bases). Germline CDR1 is SGHAT and CDR2 is FQNNGV. CDR3 length: 15 amino acids. V was clipped by 5 bases and J by 5 bases, with 16 bases between them. CDR3 sequence: CASSPQGGRYQPQHF. The CDR3 nucleotides read TGTGCCAGCAGCCCCCAGGGAGGAAGATATCAGCCCCAGCATTTT.

V and J are TRBV29-1 and TRBJ2-1, with TRBD2 matching 13 bases. CDR1 is SQVTM and CDR2 is ANQGSEA in the germline V gene. J was trimmed by 13 bases and V by 6 bases; bases with no gene match: 12. CDR3 length: 14 residues. CDR3 protein: CSVARTSGGQGQFF. The CDR3 region has the DNA TGCAGCGTCGCTCGGACTAGCGGGGGCCAGGGACAGTTCTTC.

The gene calls are TRBV3-1 (or the pseudogene TRBV3-2) and TRBJ1-2, with 12 bases lining up with TRBD1. Germline V CDR1 and CDR2: LGHDT, YNNKEL (reference sequence). Germline trimming cut 4 bases from V and 5 bases from J; bases unmatched to any gene: 5. The CDR3 is 15 residues long. CDR3 residues: CASSRRGQGAYGYTF. The DNA of the CDR3 is TGTGCCAGCAGCCGAAGGGGACAGGGGGCTTATGGCTACACCTTC.

The chain couples TRBV27 to TRBJ2-5; possible D gene TRBD2, 5 bases. Germline CDR1 MNHEY, CDR2 SMNVEV (reference sequence). Trimming removed 0 bases from V and 5 bases from J, with 10 bases in between. The CDR3 totals 14 residues. The CDR3 loop reads CASSLSGAEETQYF. The CDR3 DNA reads TGTGCCAGCAGTTTATCGGGAGCGGAGGAGACCCAGTACTTC.

This chain connects TRBV12-5 to TRBJ2-1; 8 bases are shared with TRBD1. Germline V gene data show CDR1 as LGHNT and CDR2 as FRNRAP. This CDR3 contains 15 residues. V gave up 2 bases and J gave up 10 bases; unmatched junction bases: 10. CDR3 sequence (DNA): TGTGCTAGTGGTTTGCGCTATGCGACAGGGGACGAGCAGTTCTTC. The encoded protein is CASGLRYATGDEQFF.

The chain has TRBV4-1 and TRBJ2-7; 9 bases fit TRBD1. CDR1 is MGHRA, CDR2 YSYEKL, per germline. The CDR3 sequence is 15 residues long. The V gene end was trimmed by 0 bases and the J gene end by 3 bases; junction bases not matched to a gene: 3. As DNA, the CDR3 is TGCGCCAGCAGCCAAGATGCGGGACAGGGCTACGAGCAGTACTTC. Translation gives CASSQDAGQGYEQYF.

This chain uses TRBV6-5 with TRBJ1-1, with D tentatively TRBD1 (5 bases). V lost 10 bases and J 0 bases, leaving 12 bases between the germline ends. Germline assignment: CDR1 MNHEY and CDR2 SVGAGI. The CDR3 has 13 residues. The DNA for the CDR3 is TGTGCCACCGCGACAGCAATGAACACTGAAGCTTTCTTT. It codes for CATATAMNTEAFF.

CDR3 residues: CASSHGLAEPQETQYF. CDR3 DNA: TGTGCCAGCAGCCACGGACTAGCGGAGCCTCAAGAGACCCAGTACTTC. The rearrangement links TRBV5-4 to TRBJ2-5; 10 bases map to TRBD2. V lost 4 bases to trimming and J lost 2 bases; unmatched junction nucleotides: 8. This CDR3 is 16 amino acids long. Per germline, CDR1 SGHNT and CDR2 YYREEE (reference sequence).

The genes are TRBV4-2 and TRBJ2-3; 16 bases match TRBD2. V dropped 4 bases and J dropped 2; count of bases not matched to a gene: 9. Per germline, CDR1 LGHNA and CDR2 YNFKEQ. This CDR3 comprises 19 residues. CDR3 region: CASSLEGLAGGTFTDTQYF. The CDR3 DNA is TGTGCCAGCAGCCTGGAGGGACTAGCGGGGGGGACATTCACAGATACGCAGTATTTT.

The V gene is TRBV12-3 or TRBV12-4, the J gene TRBJ1-2, with a possible D match to TRBD1 (6 bases). The CDR3 runs to 13 residues. Trimming removed 3 bases from V and 5 bases from J, with 10 bases in between. DNA of the CDR3: TGTGCCAGCAGTTTGGGCAGGGGTTATGGCTACACCTTC. Translating it yields CASSLGRGYGYTF.